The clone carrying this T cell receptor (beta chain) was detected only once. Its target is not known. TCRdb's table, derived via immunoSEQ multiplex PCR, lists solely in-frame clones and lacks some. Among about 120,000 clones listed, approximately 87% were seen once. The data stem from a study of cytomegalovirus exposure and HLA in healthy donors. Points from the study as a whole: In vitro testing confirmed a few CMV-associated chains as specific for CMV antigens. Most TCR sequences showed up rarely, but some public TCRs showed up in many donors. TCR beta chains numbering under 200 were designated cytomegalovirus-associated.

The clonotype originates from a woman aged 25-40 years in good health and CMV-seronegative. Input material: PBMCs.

The DNA of the CDR3 is TGTGCCAGCAGCTCGACGCGGGGAAACACTGAAGCTTTCTTT. This gives the protein CASSSTRGNTEAFF. V is TRBV7-2 and J is TRBJ1-1; D not certain. Trimming stripped 4 bases from V and 2 bases from J, with 11 bases between. Germline lookup yields CDR1 SGHTA and CDR2 FQGNSA. This CDR3 is built from 14 residues.